The clone carrying this TCR beta chain was found once. Its antigen is undetermined. The data originate from a study of T cells in Graves' hyperthyroidism and ophthalmopathy. This CDR3 region has 14 residues. Study-wide results and limits: In the blood, most expanded thyroid clonotypes above 0.001 appeared as well.

Researchers amplified the TCR beta CDR3 regions from RNA transcripts. Using the HTBI primer set, a first-round RT-PCR was run on the TCR CDR3. TCRdb processed the multiplex PCR reads anew with MiXCR; each CDR3 protein has one entry. This table holds some 600,000 distinct CDR3 sequences, approximately 44% found once. The chain is built from TRBV12-1 and TRBJ1-1. TRBV12-1 is listed as a pseudogene. This receptor was identified in a woman younger than 35 with Graves' hyperthyroidism. Sequenced sample: peripheral blood or thyroid tissue (not recorded which). CDR3 nucleotide sequence: TGTGCCAGCAGCATTTTGGGGACAGCTACTGAAGCTTTCTTT. It yields the protein CASSILGTATEAFF.